The 23 T cell receptor beta chains given below trace back to one sample, sequenced in a study of cytomegalovirus exposure and HLA in healthy donors. The PCR was carried out with 60 Vbeta primers and 13 Jbeta primers. Clones were sequenced by immunoSEQ multiplex PCR, and TCRdb holds only the in-frame ones, with some missing. Among some 130,000 clones listed, 82% were seen once. The sequenced sample consisted of PBMCs. These receptors all stem from a boy aged 2 to 10 in good health and CMV-seronegative.

This chain joins TRBV6-5 and TRBJ2-7, with TRBD2 identical over 12 bases. The V gene's germline CDR1 is MNHEY and CDR2 SVGAGI. CDR3 length: 15 residues. V gave up 5 bases and J gave up 2 bases; unmatched junction bases: 4. The CDR3 region has the DNA TGTGCCAGCAGTGTCCTAGCGGGGGGGCCCTACGAGCAGTACTTC. Translation gives CASSVLAGGPYEQYF.

The CDR3 loop is CASSLSKTGTLSYEQYF. The CDR3 coding sequence is TGTGCCAGCAGCTTATCCAAGACAGGTACCCTCTCCTACGAGCAGTACTTC. This chain uses TRBV7-2 with TRBJ2-7; D is perhaps TRBD1 (6 bases). Germline V lookup: CDR1 SGHTA, CDR2 FQGNSA. Trimming pared 2 bases from V and 0 bases from J, leaving 17 bases between. The CDR3 spans 17 residues.

The chain couples TRBV6-4 to TRBJ2-2; 8 bases align to TRBD1. Germline CDR1 and CDR2: MRHNA and SNTAGT. This CDR3 comprises 13 residues. Losses at the gene ends were 10 bases for V and 7 bases for J; bases not matched to a gene: 8. DNA of the CDR3: TGTGCCACTTCGGACAGGGATAGCGGGGAGCTGTTTTTT. It codes for CATSDRDSGELFF.

There are a few counts of this clone. The V gene is TRBV6-1, the J gene TRBJ1-5, with 7 bases identical to TRBD1. Losses at the gene ends were 7 bases for V and 7 bases for J; bases not matched to a gene: 13. Germline CDR1 and CDR2: MNHNS and SASEGT. CDR3 length: 15 amino acids. The CDR3 region is CASTMRQGGGQPQHF. The CDR3 DNA sequence: TGTGCCAGCACCATGAGACAGGGTGGAGGCCAGCCCCAGCATTTT.

This chain connects TRBV7-9 to TRBJ1-1; D is perhaps TRBD1 (6 bases). The CDR3 extends over 15 amino acids. CDR1 is SEHNR and CDR2 is FQNEAQ in the germline V gene (reference sequence). V lost 7 bases to trimming and J lost 6 bases, with 21 bases between them. DNA of the CDR3: TGTGCCAGCACAGCTAAAGGGACAAGACGGCCTGAAGCTTTCTTT. Amino acids: CASTAKGTRRPEAFF.

The genes are TRBV19 and TRBJ2-5; TRBD1 aligns across 8 bases. After removal of 4 bases from V and 1 base from J, the junction contained 5 bases not matched to a gene. Germline V gives CDR1 LNHDA, CDR2 SQIVND (reference sequence). This CDR3 spans 15 amino acids. The DNA for the CDR3 is TGTGCCAGTAGTACCCTGGGGACAGGCCAAGAGACCCAGTACTTC. Translating gives CASSTLGTGQETQYF. The entire variable domain, with the rest obtained from reference TRBV19 and TRBJ2-5, is as follows: DGGITQSPKYLFRKEGQNVTLSCEQNLNHDAMYWYRQDPGQGLRLIYYSQIVNDFQKGDIAEGYSVSREKKESFPLTVTSAQKNPTAFYLCASSTLGTGQETQYFGPGTRLLVL.

This clone was seen a handful of times. The J gene is TRBJ1-2, the V gene TRBV20-1; D is undetermined. This CDR3 has 9 amino acids. Trimming shortened V by 5 bases and J by 6 bases, and 4 bases separated the two germline ends. Germline-derived CDR1 and CDR2 are DFQATT and SNEGSKA (reference sequence). For the CDR3, the DNA is TGCAGTGCTCTACATGGCTACACCTTC. This encodes CSALHGYTF.

V usage is TRBV6-1 and J usage is TRBJ2-2; tentatively, D is TRBD1 (6 bases). Germline V gene sequence: CDR1 MNHNS, CDR2 SASEGT. Between the trimmed V and J ends, which lost 10 bases and 5 bases, there was a span of 17 bases. The length of the CDR3 is 14 residues. For the CDR3, the DNA is TGTGCCATCGGATCCTTACAGGGAACCGGGGAGCTGTTTTTT. Protein: CAIGSLQGTGELFF.

The chain joins TRBV29-1 to TRBJ2-7; 9 nucleotides match TRBD1. From germline, CDR1 is SQVTM and CDR2 ANQGSEA. This CDR3 has 17 residues. V was clipped by 4 bases and J by 3 bases; unmatched bases: 16. The CDR3 loop reads CSVGGDHDRGIDYEQYF. CDR3 DNA sequence: TGCAGCGTTGGGGGGGATCACGACAGGGGGATAGACTACGAGCAGTACTTC.

This clone was detected a few times. The gene calls are TRBV6-1 and TRBJ2-7, with 7 bases that match TRBD1. Trimming removed 3 bases from V and 3 bases from J; junction bases left unmatched: 11. CDR3 length equals 16 residues. Germline V CDR1 and CDR2: MNHNS, SASEGT. The CDR3 DNA sequence: TGTGCCAGCAGTGAGGGACAGATTCTCCTCAACTACGAGCAGTACGTC. Translated: CASSEGQILLNYEQYV.

Only a few counts were recorded for this clone. The rearrangement joins TRBV4-2 to TRBJ1-3; a possible D gene is TRBD1 (6 bases). The V end lost 1 base, the J end lost 2 bases, and 9 bases lay between the germline ends. This CDR3 spans 15 amino acids. Germline CDR1 reads LGHNA; CDR2 reads YNFKEQ. The chain's CDR3 is CASSQVTGTGNTIYF. Written as DNA, the CDR3 is TGTGCCAGCAGCCAAGTTACAGGGACTGGAAACACCATATATTTT.

The chain's CDR3 is CASSYSGLRADTQYF. For the CDR3, the DNA is TGTGCCAGCAGTTACTCCGGACTACGGGCAGATACGCAGTATTTT. V gene TRBV6-5 combines with J gene TRBJ2-3; D may be TRBD2 (6 bases). V was clipped by 0 bases and J by 4 bases, with 11 bases between them. Germline CDR1 reads MNHEY; CDR2 reads SVGAGI. The CDR3 is 15 residues long.

The V and J genes are TRBV5-1 and TRBJ1-1; 7 bases match TRBD1. The CDR3 totals 16 residues. V gave up 0 bases and J gave up 0 bases; unmatched junction bases: 5. Germline V gene lookup returns CDR1 SGHRS and CDR2 YFSETQ. The CDR3 is CASSLETGVMNTEAFF. The CDR3 coding sequence is TGCGCCAGCAGCTTGGAAACAGGGGTTATGAACACTGAAGCTTTCTTT.

The chain recombines TRBV7-3 with TRBJ2-3, with 8 bases that match TRBD1. The CDR3 is made up of 16 amino acids. The V gene's germline CDR1 is SGHTA and CDR2 FQGTGA. The V and J ends lost 1 base and 1 base, in that order; junction bases with no gene match: 4. This CDR3 reads CASSLIPGQGTDTQYF. CDR3 DNA sequence: TGTGCCAGCAGCTTAATCCCGGGACAGGGCACAGATACGCAGTATTTT.

V usage is TRBV2 and J usage is TRBJ2-1, with D possibly matching TRBD2 (5 bases). CDR1 SNHLY and CDR2 FYNNEI come from the germline V gene. This CDR3 has 14 residues. V was shortened by 0 bases and J by 12 bases, with 15 bases between the two germline ends. The CDR3 DNA reads TGTGCCAGCAGTGAAGCGCTTCGAGTCGGAGGGCAGTTCTTC. Protein sequence: CASSEALRVGGQFF.

The V gene is TRBV5-1, the J gene TRBJ2-2; D is perhaps TRBD2 (6 bases). Germline V gives CDR1 SGHRS, CDR2 YFSETQ. Trimming removed 0 bases at V and 4 bases at J, with 28 bases between. CDR3 length equals 21 residues. DNA for the CDR3: TGCGCCAGCAGCTTGGCCCCGACGGGACTGCACGCCTTAGATGGCACCGGGGAGCTGTTTTTT. It encodes CASSLAPTGLHALDGTGELFF.

This clone was recorded only once. This sequence joins TRBV11-3 and TRBJ1-1; D is ambiguous. The CDR3 totals 14 residues. Germline CDR1 SGHNT, CDR2 YENEEA. Trimming took off 5 bases at V and 4 bases at J, with 14 bases between the two ends. CDR3 nucleotide sequence: TGTGCCAGCAGCCCCCCAGGTGTGGGCACTGAAGCTTTCTTT. Translated, it gives CASSPPGVGTEAFF.

This clone occurred once. V and J are TRBV5-1 and TRBJ2-3, with 12 bases identical to TRBD2. V lost 8 bases and J lost 4; bases outside the gene matches: 17. Germline V CDR1 and CDR2: SGHRS, YFSETQ. The CDR3 has 18 amino acids. CDR3 DNA sequence: TGCGCCAGTCCTAGCGGGAGGGCCGTATCCTCTCCCGCAGATACGCAGTATTTT. Amino acid sequence: CASPSGRAVSSPADTQYF.

The J gene is TRBJ2-5, the V gene TRBV19; 11 bases line up with TRBD1. The CDR3 length is 15 residues. Germline CDR1 reads LNHDA; CDR2 reads SQIVND (reference sequence). V shed 5 bases, J shed 5 bases, and the junction held 7 bases outside the gene matches. DNA for the CDR3: TGTGCCAGTAGTTCCCGGACAGGGGGCCGGGAGACCCAGTACTTC. Its protein product is CASSSRTGGRETQYF.

The J gene is TRBJ2-5, the V gene TRBV7-2, with a tentative D call TRBD1 (6 bases). Germline V gene sequence: CDR1 SGHTA, CDR2 FQGNSA. The length of the CDR3 is 16 residues. V was clipped by 3 bases and J by 4 bases, with 18 bases between them. DNA of the CDR3: TGTGCCAGCAGCTTCCCTGCTGGCAGGGGTGGAGAGACCCAGTACTTC. It specifies CASSFPAGRGGETQYF.

The chain recombines TRBV19 with TRBJ2-3; 7 nucleotides match TRBD1. The germline CDR1 and CDR2 sequences are LNHDA and SQIVND (reference sequence). The trim removed 7 bases at V and 2 bases at J, leaving 12 bases unmatched. CDR3 length: 16 residues. This chain's CDR3 is CASTATGQGVTDTQYF. The CDR3 DNA reads as TGTGCCAGTACCGCAACGGGGCAGGGGGTCACAGATACGCAGTATTTT.

The rearrangement links TRBV5-1 to TRBJ1-1, with 7 bases matching TRBD1. Germline-derived CDR1 and CDR2 are SGHRS and YFSETQ. V shed 6 bases and J 2 bases; nucleotides not matched to a gene: 16. The CDR3 consists of 17 residues. The chain's CDR3 is CASNAQLLGTVNTEAFF. DNA of the CDR3: TGCGCCAGCAATGCCCAACTCCTGGGGACAGTAAACACTGAAGCTTTCTTT.

The CDR3 here is CASSLIWGGSGELFF. CDR3 DNA: TGTGCCAGCAGCTTAATATGGGGGGGCTCCGGGGAGCTGTTTTTT. The gene calls are TRBV7-3 and TRBJ2-2; possible D gene TRBD2, 7 bases. V shed 1 base and J shed 6 bases, with 12 bases lying between them. CDR3 length equals 15 residues. Germline-derived CDR1 and CDR2 are SGHTA and FQGTGA.